This T cell receptor (beta chain) was sequenced in a study of blood T cell repertoires in COVID-19. Measured with immunoSEQ multiplex PCR; TCRdb has only the in-frame clones, and not every one. The sample consists of 210,000 or so clones, about 90% of them appearing once. The germline V gene encodes CDR1 SGHRS and CDR2 YFSETQ. Trimming stripped 4 bases from V and 0 bases from J, with 11 bases between. CDR3 length: 14 amino acids. The chain couples TRBV5-1 to TRBJ2-7; perhaps TRBD1 as D (6 bases). Source material: peripheral blood. The TCR was taken from a man in his forties with active or convalescent COVID-19. DNA of the CDR3: TGCGCCAGCAGCAACAAGGACAGCTCCTACGAGCAGTACTTC. This codes for CASSNKDSSYEQYF.